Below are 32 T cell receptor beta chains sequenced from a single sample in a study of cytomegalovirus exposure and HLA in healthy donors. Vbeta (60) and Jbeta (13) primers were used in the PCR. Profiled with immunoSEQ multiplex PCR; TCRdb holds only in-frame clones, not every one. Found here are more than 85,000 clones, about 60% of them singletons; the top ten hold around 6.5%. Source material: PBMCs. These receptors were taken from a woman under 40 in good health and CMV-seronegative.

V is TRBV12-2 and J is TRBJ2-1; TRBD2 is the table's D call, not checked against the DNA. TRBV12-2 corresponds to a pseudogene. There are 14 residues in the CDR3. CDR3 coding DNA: TGTGCAAGTCGCTTAGCGCCCGGGTCCAATGAGCAGTTCTTC. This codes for CASRLAPGSNEQFF.

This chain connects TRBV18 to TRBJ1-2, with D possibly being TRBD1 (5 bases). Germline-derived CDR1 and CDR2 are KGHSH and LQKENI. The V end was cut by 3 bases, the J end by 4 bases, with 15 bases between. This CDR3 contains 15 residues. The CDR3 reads CASSPRQGGIYGYTF. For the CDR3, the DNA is TGTGCCAGCTCACCGCGGCAGGGCGGGATCTATGGCTACACCTTC.

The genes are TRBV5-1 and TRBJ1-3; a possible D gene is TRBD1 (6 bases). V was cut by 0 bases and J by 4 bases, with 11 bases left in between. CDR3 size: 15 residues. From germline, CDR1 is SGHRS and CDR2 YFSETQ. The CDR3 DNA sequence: TGCGCCAGCAGCTTGGTACAGGGAGCAGGAAACACCATATATTTT. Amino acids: CASSLVQGAGNTIYF. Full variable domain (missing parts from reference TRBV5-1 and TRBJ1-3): KAGVTQTPRYLIKTRGQQVTLSCSPISGHRSVSWYQQTPGQGLQFLFEYFSETQRNKGNFPGRFSGRQFSNSRSEMNVSTLELGDSALYLCASSLVQGAGNTIYFGEGSWLTVV.

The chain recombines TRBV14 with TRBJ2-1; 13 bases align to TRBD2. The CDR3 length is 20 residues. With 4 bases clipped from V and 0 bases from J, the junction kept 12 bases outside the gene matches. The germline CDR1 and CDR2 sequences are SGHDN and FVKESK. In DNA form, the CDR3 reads TGTGCCAGCAGCCTAAAGGGGGGACTAGCGGGGCTATACTCCTACAATGAGCAGTTCTTC. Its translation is CASSLKGGLAGLYSYNEQFF.

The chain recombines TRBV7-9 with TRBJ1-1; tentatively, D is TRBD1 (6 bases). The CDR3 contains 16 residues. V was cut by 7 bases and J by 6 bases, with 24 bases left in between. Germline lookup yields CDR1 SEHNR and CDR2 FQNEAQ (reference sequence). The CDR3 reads CASNREQGRGRAEAFF. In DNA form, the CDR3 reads TGTGCCAGCAACCGAGAACAGGGAAGGGGTCGGGCTGAAGCTTTCTTT.

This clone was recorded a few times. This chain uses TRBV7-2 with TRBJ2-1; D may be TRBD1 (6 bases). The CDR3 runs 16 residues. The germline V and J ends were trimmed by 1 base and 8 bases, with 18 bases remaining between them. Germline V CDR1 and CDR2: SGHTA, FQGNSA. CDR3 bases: TGTGCCAGCAGCTTAGTGTCGCGAAGGGGGAGCCATGAGCAGTTCTTC. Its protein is CASSLVSRRGSHEQFF.

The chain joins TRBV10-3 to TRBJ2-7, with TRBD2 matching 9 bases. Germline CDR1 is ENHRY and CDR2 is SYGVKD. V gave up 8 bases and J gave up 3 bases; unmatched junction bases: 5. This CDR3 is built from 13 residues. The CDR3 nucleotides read TGTGCCATCCTAGTTAGCGGGAGCTACGAGCAGTACTTC. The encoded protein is CAILVSGSYEQYF.

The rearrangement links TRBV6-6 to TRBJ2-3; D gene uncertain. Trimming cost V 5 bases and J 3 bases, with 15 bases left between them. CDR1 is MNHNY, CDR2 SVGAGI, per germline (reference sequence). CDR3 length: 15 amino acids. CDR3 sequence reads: CASSPRGSQTDTQYF. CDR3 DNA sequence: TGTGCCAGCAGTCCCCGCGGTTCTCAAACAGATACGCAGTATTTT.

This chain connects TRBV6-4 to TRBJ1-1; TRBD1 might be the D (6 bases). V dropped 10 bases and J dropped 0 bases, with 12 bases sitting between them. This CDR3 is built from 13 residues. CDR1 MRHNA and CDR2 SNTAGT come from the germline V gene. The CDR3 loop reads CATRQEMNTEAFF. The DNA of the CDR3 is TGTGCCACCCGACAGGAGATGAACACTGAAGCTTTCTTT.

DNA for the CDR3: TGCGCCAGCAGCCGGGACAGCCCAACAGATACGCAGTATTTT. It translates to CASSRDSPTDTQYF. This sequence joins TRBV10-1 and TRBJ2-3; 7 positions match TRBD1. Unmatched junction bases numbered 6, after V lost 6 bases and J lost 3 bases. Germline CDR1 reads WNHNN; CDR2 reads SYGVQD (reference sequence). The CDR3 runs to 14 residues.

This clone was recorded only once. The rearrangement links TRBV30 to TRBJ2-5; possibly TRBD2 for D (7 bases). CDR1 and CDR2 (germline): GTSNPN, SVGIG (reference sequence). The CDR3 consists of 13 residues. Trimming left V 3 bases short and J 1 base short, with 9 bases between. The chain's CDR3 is CAWRRGAQETQYF. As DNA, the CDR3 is TGTGCCTGGAGACGGGGGGCCCAAGAGACCCAGTACTTC.

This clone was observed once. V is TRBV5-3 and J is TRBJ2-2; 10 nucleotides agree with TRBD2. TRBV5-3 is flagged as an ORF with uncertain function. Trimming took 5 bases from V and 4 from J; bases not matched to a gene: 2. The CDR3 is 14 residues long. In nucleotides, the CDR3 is TGTGCCAGAAGGAGCGGGGGGGTCACCGGGGAGCTGTTTTTT. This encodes CARRSGGVTGELFF.

The CDR3 sequence: CASSPGQAYNEQFF. The CDR3 DNA reads TGCGCCAGCAGCCCGGGACAGGCGTATAATGAGCAGTTCTTC. The gene calls are TRBV5-1 and TRBJ2-1; 8 nucleotides align to TRBD1. With 4 bases clipped from V and 7 bases from J, the junction kept 7 bases outside the gene matches. This CDR3 has 14 residues. CDR1 and CDR2 (germline): SGHRS, YFSETQ.

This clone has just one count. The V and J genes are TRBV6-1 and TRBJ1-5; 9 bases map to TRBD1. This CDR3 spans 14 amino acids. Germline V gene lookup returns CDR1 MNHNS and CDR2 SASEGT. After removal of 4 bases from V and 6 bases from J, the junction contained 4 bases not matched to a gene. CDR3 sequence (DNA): TGTGCCAGCAGTGGTGGGACAGGGATTCAGCCCCAGCATTTT. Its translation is CASSGGTGIQPQHF.

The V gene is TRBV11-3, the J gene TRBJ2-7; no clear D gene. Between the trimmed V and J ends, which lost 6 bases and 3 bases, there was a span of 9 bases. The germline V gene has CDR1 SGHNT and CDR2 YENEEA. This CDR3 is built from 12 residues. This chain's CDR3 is CASRPVCYEQYF. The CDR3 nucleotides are TGTGCCAGCAGGCCGGTCTGCTACGAGCAGTACTTC.

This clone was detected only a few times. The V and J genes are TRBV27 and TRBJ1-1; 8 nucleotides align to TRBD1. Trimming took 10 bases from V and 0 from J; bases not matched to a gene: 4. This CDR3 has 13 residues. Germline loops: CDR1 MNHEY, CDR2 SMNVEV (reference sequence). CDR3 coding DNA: TGTGCCACTTCAGGGGGCCTGAACACTGAAGCTTTCTTT. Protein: CATSGGLNTEAFF.

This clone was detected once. The CDR3 DNA is TGTGCCAGCAGCTTGGTACATCGGAACACTGAAGCTTTCTTT. It encodes CASSLVHRNTEAFF. This chain uses TRBV5-6 with TRBJ1-1; D remains unclear. Trimming took off 0 bases at V and 1 base at J, with 7 bases between the two ends. The CDR3 consists of 14 residues. The germline CDR1 and CDR2 sequences are SGHDT and YYEEEE.

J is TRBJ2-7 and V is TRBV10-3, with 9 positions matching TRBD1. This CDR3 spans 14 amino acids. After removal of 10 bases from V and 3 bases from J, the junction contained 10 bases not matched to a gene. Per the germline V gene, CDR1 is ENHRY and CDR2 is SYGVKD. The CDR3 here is CATVPGQGGYEQYF. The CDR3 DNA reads TGTGCCACCGTCCCGGGACAGGGTGGCTACGAGCAGTACTTC.

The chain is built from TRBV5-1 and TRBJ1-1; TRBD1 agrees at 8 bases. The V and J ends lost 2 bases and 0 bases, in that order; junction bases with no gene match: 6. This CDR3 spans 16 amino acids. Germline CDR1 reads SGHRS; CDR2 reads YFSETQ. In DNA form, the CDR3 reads TGCGCCAGCAGCTTCCTGACAGGGGATTTGAACACTGAAGCTTTCTTT. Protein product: CASSFLTGDLNTEAFF.

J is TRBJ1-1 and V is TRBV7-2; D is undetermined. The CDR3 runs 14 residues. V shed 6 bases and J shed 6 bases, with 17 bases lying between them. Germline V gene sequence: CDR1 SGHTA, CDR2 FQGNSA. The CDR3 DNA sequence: TGTGCCAGCAGTTCTCGGACGGGAGGAGCTGAAGCTTTCTTT. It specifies CASSSRTGGAEAFF. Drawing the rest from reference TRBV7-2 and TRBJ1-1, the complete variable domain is GAGVSQSPSNKVTEKGKDVELRCDPISGHTALYWYRQSLGQGLEFLIYFQGNSAPDKSGLPSDRFSAERTGGSVSTLTIQRTQQEDSAVYLCASSSRTGGAEAFFGQGTRLTVV.

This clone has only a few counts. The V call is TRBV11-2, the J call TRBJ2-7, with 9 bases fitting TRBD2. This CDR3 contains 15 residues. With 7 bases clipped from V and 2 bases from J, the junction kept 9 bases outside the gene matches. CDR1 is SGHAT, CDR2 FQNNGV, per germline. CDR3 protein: CASNPPGLATYEQYF. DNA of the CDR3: TGTGCCAGCAACCCTCCGGGACTAGCAACCTACGAGCAGTACTTC.

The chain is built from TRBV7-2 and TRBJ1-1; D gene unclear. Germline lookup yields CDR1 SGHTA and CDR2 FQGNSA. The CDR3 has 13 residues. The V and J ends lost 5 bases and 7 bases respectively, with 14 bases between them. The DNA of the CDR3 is TGTGCCAGCAGCCTCCGCCGGGAAGGTGAAGCTTTCTTT. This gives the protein CASSLRREGEAFF.

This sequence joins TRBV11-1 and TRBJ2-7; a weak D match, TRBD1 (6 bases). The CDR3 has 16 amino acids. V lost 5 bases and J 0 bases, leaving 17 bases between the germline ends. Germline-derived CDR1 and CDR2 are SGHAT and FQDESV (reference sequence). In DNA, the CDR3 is TGTGCCAGCAGCCTAGGGACATGGACCAGCTCCTACGAGCAGTACTTC. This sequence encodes CASSLGTWTSSYEQYF.

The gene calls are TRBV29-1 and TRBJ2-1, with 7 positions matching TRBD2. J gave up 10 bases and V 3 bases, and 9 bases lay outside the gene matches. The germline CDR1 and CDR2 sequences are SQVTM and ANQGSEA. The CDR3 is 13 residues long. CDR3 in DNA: TGCAGCGTTGATAGGGTCCAGGGAGGGGAGCAGTTCTTC. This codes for CSVDRVQGGEQFF.

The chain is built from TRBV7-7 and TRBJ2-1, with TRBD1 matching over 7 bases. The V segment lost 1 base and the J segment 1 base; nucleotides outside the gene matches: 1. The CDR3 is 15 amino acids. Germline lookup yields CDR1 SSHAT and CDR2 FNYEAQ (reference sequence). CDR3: CASSLGDRSYNEQFF. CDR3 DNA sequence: TGTGCCAGCAGCTTAGGGGACAGATCCTACAATGAGCAGTTCTTC.

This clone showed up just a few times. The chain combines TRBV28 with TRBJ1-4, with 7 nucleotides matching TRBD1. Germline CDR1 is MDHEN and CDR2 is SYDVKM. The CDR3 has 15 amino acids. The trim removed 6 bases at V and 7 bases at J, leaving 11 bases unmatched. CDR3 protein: CASRVTGPRIEKLFF. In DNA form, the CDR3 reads TGTGCCAGCAGGGTGACAGGGCCGAGAATTGAAAAACTGTTTTTT.

CDR3 in amino acids: CSVEKGLAGGSPYNEQFF. CDR3 nucleotides: TGCAGCGTTGAAAAGGGACTAGCGGGAGGGTCACCTTACAATGAGCAGTTCTTC. V is TRBV29-1 and J is TRBJ2-1; 16 nucleotides match TRBD2. Germline V gives CDR1 SQVTM, CDR2 ANQGSEA. Unmatched junction bases numbered 8, after V lost 2 bases and J lost 4 bases. This CDR3 comprises 18 residues.

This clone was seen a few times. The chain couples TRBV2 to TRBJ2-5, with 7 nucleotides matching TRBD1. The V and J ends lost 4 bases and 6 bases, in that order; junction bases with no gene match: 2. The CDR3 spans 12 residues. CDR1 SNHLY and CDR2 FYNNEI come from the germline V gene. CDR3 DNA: TGTGCCAGCAGTGTAGGGGGCCAGACCCAGTACTTC. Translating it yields CASSVGGQTQYF.

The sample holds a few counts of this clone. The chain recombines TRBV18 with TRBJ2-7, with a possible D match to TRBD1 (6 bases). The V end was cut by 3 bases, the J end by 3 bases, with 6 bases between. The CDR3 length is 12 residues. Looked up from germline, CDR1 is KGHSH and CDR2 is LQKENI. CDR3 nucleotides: TGTGCCAGCTCACCGACAGGCTACGAGCAGTACTTC. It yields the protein CASSPTGYEQYF.

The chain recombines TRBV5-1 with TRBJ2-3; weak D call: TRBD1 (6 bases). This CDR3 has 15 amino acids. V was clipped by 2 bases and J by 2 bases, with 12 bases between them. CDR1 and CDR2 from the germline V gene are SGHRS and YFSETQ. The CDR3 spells CASSFGQIYTDTQYF. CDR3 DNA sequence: TGCGCCAGCAGCTTCGGACAGATTTACACAGATACGCAGTATTTT.

CDR3 amino acids: CAVTGTRGLEQYF. CDR3 DNA: TGTGCCGTAACCGGGACTAGGGGACTCGAGCAGTACTTC. This sequence joins TRBV5-4 and TRBJ2-7, with TRBD2 identical over 8 bases. CDR3 length: 13 amino acids. Losses at the gene ends were 10 bases for V and 6 bases for J; bases not matched to a gene: 12. Germline CDR1 is SGHNT and CDR2 is YYREEE (reference sequence). Based on the CDR3 plus reference TRBV5-4 and TRBJ2-7, the full variable domain is ETGVTQSPTHLIKTRGQQVTLRCSSQSGHNTVSWYQQALGQGPQFIFQYYREEENGRGNFPPRFSGLQFPNYSSELNVNALELDDSALYLCAVTGTRGLEQYFGPGTRLTVT.

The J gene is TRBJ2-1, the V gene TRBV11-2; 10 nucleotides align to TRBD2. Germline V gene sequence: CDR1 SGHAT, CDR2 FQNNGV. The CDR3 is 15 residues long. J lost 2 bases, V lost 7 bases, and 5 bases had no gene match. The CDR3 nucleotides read TGTGCCAGCAACCCTAGCGGGAGAACCTACAATGAGCAGTTCTTC. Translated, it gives CASNPSGRTYNEQFF.